These 26 T cell receptor beta chains originate from one sample sequenced in a study of control samples from healthy donors and cancer patients. Profiling relied on immunoSEQ multiplex PCR, and the TCRdb table lists in-frame clones only, not all of them. This sample has 100,000 to 150,000 clones, with approximately 89% found just once. Sequencing input: blood. The receptor source for this set is a man aged 55 to 70 in good health.

This chain uses TRBV28 with TRBJ1-4; D might be TRBD1 (6 bases). Germline V lookup: CDR1 MDHEN, CDR2 SYDVKM. V was cut by 5 bases and J by 6 bases, with 16 bases left in between. The CDR3 extends over 15 amino acids. CDR3 DNA sequence: TGTGCCAGCAGTCTTACAGGGCTAGGTTATGAAAAACTGTTTTTT. Protein: CASSLTGLGYEKLFF.

This clone was observed a single time. The sample carries other DNA sequences with the same CDR3. The rearrangement links TRBV6-5 to TRBJ2-6; a possible D gene is TRBD2 (5 bases). CDR3 size: 15 residues. The germline CDR1 and CDR2 sequences are MNHEY and SVGAGI. V lost 6 bases and J lost 0, with 9 bases in between. The CDR3 DNA is TGTGCCAGCAGGACCGGAGGCTCTGGGGCCAACGTCCTGACTTTC. It codes for CASRTGGSGANVLTF.

This sequence joins TRBV14 and TRBJ2-7; no clear D gene. Trimming removed 0 bases at V and 2 bases at J, with 14 bases between. Germline-derived CDR1 and CDR2 are SGHDN and FVKESK. The CDR3 extends over 16 amino acids. CDR3 sequence (DNA): TGTGCCAGCAGCCAAGATCGGAACAGTTTAACCTACGAGCAGTACTTC. It specifies CASSQDRNSLTYEQYF. The complete variable domain, with remaining parts taken from reference TRBV14 and TRBJ2-7, reads EAGVTQFPSHSVIEKGQTVTLRCDPISGHDNLYWYRRVMGKEIKFLLHFVKESKQDESGMPNNRFLAERTGGTYSTLKVQPAELEDSGVYFCASSQDRNSLTYEQYFGPGTRLTVT.

The CDR3 spells CASSRDGGPYNEQFF. The CDR3 nucleotides read TGTGCCAGCAGCCGCGATGGGGGGCCCTACAATGAGCAGTTCTTC. The chain is built from TRBV5-4 and TRBJ2-1; D may correspond to TRBD1 or TRBD2 (6 bases each). The CDR3 consists of 15 residues. From germline, CDR1 is SGHNT and CDR2 YYREEE (reference sequence). V lost 4 bases and J lost 2, with 13 bases in between.

This clone has more than one count but fewer than ten. J is TRBJ2-7 and V is TRBV16; D remains unclear. The germline V gene encodes CDR1 KGHSY and CDR2 FQNENV. The CDR3 loop spans 14 amino acids. Trimming stripped 4 bases from V and 1 base from J, with 11 bases between. CDR3 nucleotides: TGTGCCAGCAGCCCCTTAGGCGGTTCCTACGAGCAGTACTTC. Amino acid sequence: CASSPLGGSYEQYF.

The chain employs TRBV7-3 and TRBJ1-2; TRBD1 aligns across 7 bases. Trimming at V came to 5 bases and at J to 4 bases, leaving 4 bases not matched to a gene. This CDR3 region has 13 residues. CDR1 and CDR2 (germline): SGHTA, FQGTGA. CDR3 residues: CASSPGQFYGYTF. As DNA, the CDR3 is TGTGCCAGCAGCCCGGGACAGTTCTATGGCTACACCTTC.

The rearrangement joins TRBV7-3 to TRBJ1-1, with D perhaps TRBD1 (5 bases). The V end was cut by 5 bases, the J end by 5 bases, with 15 bases between. Germline V gene sequence: CDR1 SGHTA, CDR2 FQGTGA. There are 14 residues in the CDR3. CDR3 bases: TGTGCCAGCAGCCCCAATTCGGGGGGTACTGAAGCTTTCTTT. It translates to CASSPNSGGTEAFF.

V and J are TRBV12-3 or TRBV12-4 and TRBJ2-3; D gene ambiguous. Trimming cost V 3 bases and J 6 bases, with 10 bases left between them. The length of the CDR3 is 13 residues. Here the CDR3 DNA reads TGTGCCAGCAGTTTCGGCGGATCTGATACGCAGTATTTT. Its protein product is CASSFGGSDTQYF.

The table lists this clone with a count of one. This rearrangement joins TRBV10-3 to TRBJ2-5; D ambiguous. This CDR3 comprises 14 residues. V lost 2 bases and J lost 1, with 8 bases in between. The V gene's germline CDR1 is ENHRY and CDR2 SYGVKD. The CDR3 reads CAISESGSQETQYF. CDR3 nucleotide sequence: TGTGCCATCAGTGAGAGTGGCAGCCAAGAGACCCAGTACTTC.

This clone has only a few counts. The chain joins TRBV12-3 or TRBV12-4 to TRBJ1-1; 7 nucleotides line up with TRBD1. The CDR3 totals 13 residues. Trimming took 6 bases from V and 5 from J; bases not matched to a gene: 6. The CDR3 coding sequence is TGTGCCAGCAGGTCAGGGGGATGGACTGAAGCTTTCTTT. Translating it yields CASRSGGWTEAFF.

The chain joins TRBV27 to TRBJ1-5; possibly TRBD1 for D (5 bases). CDR1 and CDR2 (germline): MNHEY, SMNVEV (reference sequence). This CDR3 is 14 amino acids long. V was pared by 6 bases and J by 9 bases, with 18 bases between. The CDR3 nucleotides read TGTGCCAGCAGGAAGGGGTCCTCCGTAGGGCCCCAGCATTTT. Translated: CASRKGSSVGPQHF.

The chain is built from TRBV5-1 and TRBJ2-6; D unclear. The CDR3 spans 15 residues. Germline CDR1 reads SGHRS; CDR2 reads YFSETQ. The germline V and J ends were trimmed by 2 bases and 2 bases, with 8 bases remaining between them. The CDR3 loop reads CASSFQVAGANVLTF. CDR3 DNA sequence: TGCGCCAGCAGCTTCCAGGTCGCTGGGGCCAACGTCCTGACTTTC.

The V gene is TRBV24-1, the J gene TRBJ2-5; TRBD1 aligns across 11 bases. CDR1 and CDR2 from the germline V gene are KGHDR and SFDVKD. V was pared by 3 bases and J by 5 bases, with 7 bases of the junction left unmatched. The CDR3 length is 16 residues. Written as DNA, the CDR3 is TGTGCCACCAGTGATCCACCGGACAGGGGGCGGGAGACCCAGTACTTC. Protein sequence: CATSDPPDRGRETQYF.

The DNA of the CDR3 is TGTGCCAGCAGACACCGACTAGCGGACACCGGGGAGCTGTTTTTT. This gives the protein CASRHRLADTGELFF. This chain connects TRBV3-1 (or the pseudogene TRBV3-2) to TRBJ2-2; 9 bases agree with TRBD2. The CDR3 is 15 residues long. J lost 3 bases, V lost 6 bases, and 5 bases had no gene match. Germline V CDR1 and CDR2: LGHDT, YNNKEL (reference sequence).

The chain is built from TRBV4-2 and TRBJ1-2; D is uncertain. Looked up from germline, CDR1 is LGHNA and CDR2 is YNFKEQ. Deletions cut 1 base from V and 7 bases from J, with 19 bases between. CDR3 size: 16 residues. The CDR3 loop reads CASSQALVGVSGGYTF. DNA for the CDR3: TGTGCCAGCAGCCAAGCTTTAGTCGGGGTCTCCGGTGGCTACACCTTC.

The V gene is TRBV6-1, the J gene TRBJ1-5; D remains unclear. Germline loops: CDR1 MNHNS, CDR2 SASEGT. With 11 bases removed from V and 0 bases from J, the gap between germline ends came to 14 bases. The CDR3 has 14 amino acids. In DNA, the CDR3 is TGTGCCTCCAGTGAGAACGATAGCAATCAGCCCCAGCATTTT. Protein sequence: CASSENDSNQPQHF.

The chain couples TRBV14 to TRBJ1-2; a possible D gene is TRBD1 (5 bases). Trimming took off 4 bases at V and 1 base at J, with 10 bases between the two ends. The CDR3 contains 14 residues. Germline CDR1 is SGHDN and CDR2 is FVKESK. The CDR3: CASSRGPLNYGYTF. Written as DNA, the CDR3 is TGTGCCAGCAGCCGGGGACCCCTTAACTATGGCTACACCTTC.

There are a few counts of this clone. The CDR3: CATSAGTGPYEQYF. CDR3 sequence (DNA): TGTGCCACCAGTGCCGGGACAGGGCCCTACGAGCAGTACTTC. The rearrangement links TRBV24-1 to TRBJ2-7; 9 nucleotides line up with TRBD1. After removal of 5 bases from V and 2 bases from J, the junction contained 3 bases not matched to a gene. Germline loops: CDR1 KGHDR, CDR2 SFDVKD. The CDR3 spans 14 residues.

V gene TRBV2 combines with J gene TRBJ1-1, with D maybe TRBD1 (5 bases). Germline V gene lookup returns CDR1 SNHLY and CDR2 FYNNEI. The CDR3 has 14 residues. V was clipped by 6 bases and J by 0 bases, with 11 bases between them. The CDR3 sequence: CASRAEQVNTEAFF. CDR3 coding DNA: TGTGCCAGCAGGGCCGAACAGGTGAACACTGAAGCTTTCTTT.

The chain employs TRBV9 and TRBJ1-1; D is undetermined. V was trimmed by 0 bases and J by 0 bases, leaving 6 bases between them. The CDR3 spans 14 residues. CDR1 and CDR2 (germline): SGDLS, YYNGEE. The CDR3 protein is CASSVVSLNTEAFF. The CDR3 nucleotides read TGTGCCAGCAGCGTAGTCAGTTTGAACACTGAAGCTTTCTTT.

The chain links TRBV3-1 (or the pseudogene TRBV3-2) to TRBJ1-2, with TRBD1 as a possible D gene (6 bases). This CDR3 region has 11 residues. Germline CDR1 and CDR2: LGHDT and YNNKEL (reference sequence). V lost 8 bases and J lost 9, with 13 bases in between. CDR3 nucleotides: TGTGCCAGCGGTACAGGGTTAAGCTACACCTTC. Protein: CASGTGLSYTF.

V and J are TRBV5-5 and TRBJ2-3; 9 bases fit TRBD2. The trim removed 4 bases at V and 5 bases at J, leaving 11 bases unmatched. Germline V gene lookup returns CDR1 SGHKS and CDR2 YYEKEE (reference sequence). This CDR3 contains 16 residues. This CDR3 is CASSLALAGLVDTQYF. The CDR3, as DNA: TGTGCCAGCAGCCTCGCCCTAGCGGGGTTGGTAGATACGCAGTATTTT.

This clone was recorded a few times. The chain has TRBV9 and TRBJ1-6, with a tentative D call TRBD1 (6 bases). This CDR3 region has 15 residues. Germline CDR1 is SGDLS and CDR2 is YYNGEE. V dropped 3 bases and J dropped 10 bases, with 17 bases sitting between them. CDR3 DNA: TGTGCCAGCAGCGGGGGGGTTCAGGGGAGGTCACCCCTCCACTTT. Translated: CASSGGVQGRSPLHF.

This clone showed up just a few times. The chain is built from TRBV18 and TRBJ1-2; D is perhaps TRBD1 (6 bases). Trimming stripped 6 bases from V and 0 bases from J, with 14 bases between. The germline CDR1 and CDR2 sequences are KGHSH and LQKENI. The CDR3 is 15 residues long. CDR3 amino acids: CASSPGTTANYGYTF. Here the CDR3 DNA reads TGTGCCAGCTCCCCAGGGACAACAGCTAACTATGGCTACACCTTC.

This chain uses TRBV19 with TRBJ1-1, with 9 nucleotides matching TRBD1. Germline V CDR1 and CDR2: LNHDA, SQIVND (reference sequence). The V and J ends lost 3 bases and 3 bases, in that order; junction bases with no gene match: 14. There are 18 residues in the CDR3. The DNA of the CDR3 is TGTGCCAGTAGTATGATACCGGGACAGGGTAGCTTGCACACTGAAGCTTTCTTT. Its translation: CASSMIPGQGSLHTEAFF.

This clone was seen a single time. V and J are TRBV6-6 and TRBJ2-1; 7 positions agree with TRBD2. Germline CDR1 and CDR2: MNHNY and SVGAGI (reference sequence). The trim removed 7 bases at V and 9 bases at J, leaving 6 bases unmatched. The CDR3 runs 12 residues. The CDR3: CASTYSGGEQFF. The CDR3 DNA reads as TGTGCCAGCACCTACTCGGGGGGTGAGCAGTTCTTC.